These T cell receptor beta chains were read from a single sample in a study of T cell responses to AZD1222 COVID-19 vaccine. The assay was immunoSEQ multiplex PCR, and TCRdb's table has in-frame clones only and misses some. The repertoire has about 120,000 clones, about 86% of them found once; the top ten carry approximately 16%. This specimen was peripheral blood, taken 28 days after the second AZD1222 dose. Receptor source: an adult who received the AZD1222 COVID-19 vaccine. Both conserved end residues are part of each CDR3. A D gene is named only where the DNA matches it firmly. Size values are once, few and many counts, or a class for expanded clones, and some rows have none.

>TRBV5-6|13|NA|TRBJ2-3|NA
CASSLGGTDTQYF
TGTGCCAGCAGCTTGGGAGGCACAGATACGCAGTATTTT
>TRBV6-5|14|NA|TRBJ1-6|NA
CASSYGLRHSPLHF
TGTGCCAGCAGTTACGGTCTACGGCATTCACCCCTCCACTTT
>TRBV29-1|14|NA|TRBJ2-3|NA
CSVAVRGQLDTQYF
TGCAGCGTTGCAGTGCGGGGCCAGTTAGATACGCAGTATTTT
>TRBV30|14|NA|TRBJ2-5|once
CAWTSGPEQETQYF
TGTGCCTGGACGTCTGGGCCAGAACAAGAGACCCAGTACTTC
>TRBV4-3|14|TRBD1|TRBJ1-1|once
CASSQRQGNTEAFF
TGCGCCAGCAGCCAACGACAGGGAAACACTGAAGCTTTCTTT
>TRBV6-5|15|NA|TRBJ1-6|NA
CASSYEGGYNSPLHF
TGTGCCAGCAGTTACGAGGGGGGGTATAATTCACCCCTCCACTTT
>TRBV6-5|15|NA|TRBJ1-6|few
CASSSLTAFNSPLHF
TGTGCCAGCAGTTCGTTGACAGCATTTAATTCACCCCTCCACTTT
>TRBV6-5|16|NA|TRBJ1-4|once
CASSYSTEGSGEKLFF
TGTGCCAGCAGTTACTCGACGGAAGGGTCGGGGGAAAAACTGTTTTTT
>TRBV5-4|12|NA|TRBJ2-7|NA
CASSGMSYEQYF
TGTGCCAGCAGCGGGATGTCCTACGAGCAGTACTTC
>TRBV10-1|16|TRBD2|TRBJ2-3|NA
CASSELGAGATDTQYF
TGCGCCAGCAGTGAGTTAGGAGCGGGAGCTACAGATACGCAGTATTTT
>TRBV6-6|17|TRBD1|TRBJ1-5|NA
CASSHTTDRGKTQPQHF
TGTGCCAGCAGTCATACAACGGACAGGGGCAAGACTCAGCCCCAGCATTTT
>TRBV5-6|15|NA|TRBJ1-1|few
CASSLGADLNTEAFF
TGTGCCAGCAGCTTGGGAGCCGACCTGAACACTGAAGCTTTCTTT
>TRBV14|14|NA|TRBJ2-2|NA
CASSWTGNTGELFF
TGTGCCAGCAGCTGGACGGGTAACACCGGGGAGCTGTTTTTT
>TRBV10-3|14|TRBD1|TRBJ2-7|NA
CAIRPGQGAYEQYF
TGTGCCATCCGACCAGGACAGGGGGCCTACGAGCAGTACTTC
>TRBV2|13|NA|TRBJ1-3|NA
CASQITTGSPIYF
TGTGCCAGCCAAATAACAACGGGAAGCCCCATATATTTT
>TRBV9|15|TRBD1|TRBJ1-2|NA
CASSVARQGAAGYTF
TGTGCCAGCAGCGTAGCTCGCCAGGGGGCCGCTGGCTACACCTTC
>TRBV6-6|15|TRBD1|TRBJ2-1|NA
CASSTGTGFGNEQFF
TGTGCCAGCAGTACCGGGACAGGGTTTGGGAATGAGCAGTTCTTC
>TRBV6-2/TRBV6-3|13|NA|TRBJ2-1|NA
CASTPDENNEQFF
TGTGCCAGCACCCCGGACGAGAACAATGAGCAGTTCTTC
>TRBV28|16|TRBD2|TRBJ2-5|NA
CASSFFGRADRETQYF
TGTGCCAGCAGTTTTTTCGGGAGGGCCGATAGGGAGACCCAGTACTTC
>TRBV6-5|14|NA|TRBJ2-5|NA
CASSYLGGWETQYF
TGTGCCAGCAGCTACCTCGGGGGATGGGAGACCCAGTACTTC
>TRBV11-2|13|NA|TRBJ2-3|NA
CASSLAIRDTQYF
TGTGCCAGCAGCTTAGCTATCCGGGATACGCAGTATTTT
>TRBV27|14|NA|TRBJ1-5|NA
CASRSKPGNQPQHF
TGTGCCAGCAGATCGAAACCTGGTAATCAGCCCCAGCATTTT
>TRBV10-3|13|TRBD1|TRBJ1-5|NA
CAAGQGADQPQHF
TGTGCCGCCGGACAGGGGGCTGATCAGCCCCAGCATTTT
>TRBV18|13|NA|TRBJ2-5|NA
CASSPGTEETQYF
TGTGCCAGCTCACCAGGGACGGAAGAGACCCAGTACTTC
>TRBV19|15|NA|TRBJ1-5|NA
CASSILQGSNQPQHF
TGTGCCAGTAGTATACTACAGGGTTCCAATCAGCCCCAGCATTTT
>TRBV18|15|TRBD1|TRBJ1-6|NA
CASSPLMGQRSPLHF
TGTGCCAGCTCACCGTTGATGGGACAGCGATCACCCCTCCACTTT
>TRBV9|15|NA|TRBJ1-4|NA
CASSAHPGPNEKLFF
TGTGCCAGCAGCGCCCACCCGGGCCCCAATGAAAAACTGTTTTTT
>TRBV28|14|NA|TRBJ1-5|NA
CASSQGGGNQPQHF
TGTGCCAGCAGCCAAGGGGGGGGAAATCAGCCCCAGCATTTT
>TRBV7-2|15|TRBD2|TRBJ2-5|NA
CASSSSGGPPGTQYF
TGTGCCAGCAGCAGTAGCGGGGGACCACCGGGGACCCAGTACTTC
>TRBV9|15|NA|TRBJ1-2|NA
CASSVTAGQPYGYTF
TGTGCCAGCAGCGTAACGGCTGGACAGCCTTATGGCTACACCTTC
>TRBV5-8|15|TRBD2|TRBJ2-5|NA
CASSRGLAAQETQYF
TGTGCCAGCAGCCGAGGACTAGCGGCCCAAGAGACCCAGTACTTC
>TRBV27|15|TRBD2|TRBJ2-4|NA
CASAREGLGKNIQYF
TGTGCCAGTGCTCGGGAGGGATTAGGCAAAAACATTCAGTACTTC
>TRBV5-1|15|TRBD2|TRBJ2-7|few
CASSLGLAGFYEQYF
TGCGCCAGCAGCTTGGGACTAGCGGGGTTCTACGAGCAGTACTTC
>TRBV7-2|14|NA|TRBJ1-1|NA
CASSLDRENTEAFF
TGTGCCAGCAGCTTAGACAGGGAGAACACTGAAGCTTTCTTT
>TRBV6-5|13|NA|TRBJ2-7|NA
CASSYSGTYEQYF
TGTGCCAGCAGTTATAGCGGTACCTACGAGCAGTACTTC
>TRBV5-6|15|TRBD1|TRBJ2-1|NA
CASSWDRGLYNEQFF
TGTGCCAGCAGCTGGGACAGGGGCCTATACAATGAGCAGTTCTTC
>TRBV19|14|NA|TRBJ1-1|NA
CASSWGGTNTEAFF
TGTGCCAGTAGTTGGGGGGGCACGAACACTGAAGCTTTCTTT
>TRBV25-1|13|TRBD1|TRBJ1-1|NA
CASSEAGGAEAFF
TGTGCCAGCAGTGAAGCAGGGGGGGCTGAAGCTTTCTTT
>TRBV11-2|13|NA|TRBJ1-2|few
CASSLGGRRGYTF
TGTGCCAGCAGCTTAGGGGGGCGCAGAGGCTACACCTTC
>TRBV28|16|NA|TRBJ2-3|NA
CASSFWGWGGTDTQYF
TGTGCCAGCAGTTTTTGGGGTTGGGGGGGCACAGATACGCAGTATTTT
>TRBV7-2|12|NA|TRBJ2-3|NA
CASSLGPDTQYF
TGTGCCAGCAGCTTAGGCCCAGATACGCAGTATTTT
>TRBV9|15|NA|TRBJ1-1|NA
CASSVGGGMNTEAFF
TGTGCCAGCAGCGTAGGCGGGGGGATGAACACTGAAGCTTTCTTT
>TRBV28|15|NA|TRBJ1-5|once
CASTEGTDSNQPQHF
TGTGCCAGCACTGAAGGGACGGATAGCAATCAGCCCCAGCATTTT
>TRBV19|19|TRBD1|TRBJ1-5|NA
CASSPTAGQGQFGNQPQHF
TGTGCCAGTAGCCCAACCGCAGGACAGGGACAGTTTGGCAATCAGCCCCAGCATTTT
>TRBV5-1|16|NA|TRBJ1-1|NA
CASSLAGALMNTEAFF
TGCGCCAGCAGCTTGGCAGGGGCGCTCATGAACACTGAAGCTTTCTTT
>TRBV5-6|13|NA|TRBJ2-1|few
CASSRPAYNEQFF
TGTGCCAGCAGCCGGCCCGCATACAATGAGCAGTTCTTC
>TRBV29-1|14|NA|TRBJ2-3|NA
CSVWTRSITDTQYF
TGCAGCGTCTGGACCCGCTCGATCACAGATACGCAGTATTTT
>TRBV7-8|14|TRBD1|TRBJ1-3|few
CASSIDRAGNTIYF
TGTGCCAGCAGCATCGACAGGGCTGGAAACACCATATATTTT
>TRBV5-6|13|TRBD1|TRBJ1-2|few
CASSLAGGSGYTF
TGTGCCAGCAGCTTGGCAGGGGGAAGCGGCTACACCTTC
>TRBV9|14|TRBD1|TRBJ1-4|NA
CASSAGQGVEKLFF
TGTGCCAGCAGCGCCGGACAGGGGGTTGAAAAACTGTTTTTT
>TRBV7-2|14|TRBD1|TRBJ2-7|NA
CASSRQGEVYEQYF
TGTGCCAGCAGCAGACAGGGCGAAGTCTACGAGCAGTACTTC
>TRBV7-2|17|TRBD2|TRBJ2-1|medium-sized
CASSLERLAGGDNEQFF
TGTGCCAGCAGCTTAGAACGACTAGCGGGGGGAGATAATGAGCAGTTCTTC
>TRBV5-1|13|NA|TRBJ1-2|NA
CASSLSGAYGYTF
TGCGCCAGCAGCTTATCCGGGGCGTATGGCTACACCTTC
>TRBV14|17|TRBD1|TRBJ1-6|NA
CASSQLSGGRLNSPLHF
TGTGCCAGCAGCCAACTTTCAGGGGGGCGGCTAAATTCACCCCTCCACTTT
>TRBV10-3|15|NA|TRBJ2-2|NA
CAISEAKQGPGELFF
TGTGCCATCAGTGAGGCAAAACAGGGTCCCGGGGAGCTGTTTTTT